A selection of T cell receptor beta chains follows, all from one sample in a study of technical replicates of blood from four donors. Assay: immunoSEQ multiplex PCR; the TCRdb copy retains only in-frame clones and omits some. The sample records under 90,000 clones, approximately 97% being singletons. Specimen: T cells isolated from PBMCs. These receptors were obtained from a human donor in good health. Both conserved end residues are part of each CDR3. A D gene is named only where the DNA matches it firmly. Clone size appears in some rows only: once, few, many, or a class for an expanded clone.

d_gene	j_gene	abundance	v_gene	CDR3nt	CDR3aa
.	TRBJ2-7	once	TRBV23-1	TGCGCCAGCAGTCAGACTCGAGTCTACTACGAGCAGTACTTC	CASSQTRVYYEQYF
TRBD1	TRBJ2-7	.	TRBV5-1	TGCGCCAGCAGCAACCCCGGGACAGGGGTGGAAGAGCAGTACTTC	CASSNPGTGVEEQYF
.	TRBJ2-2	.	TRBV28	TGTGCCAGCACGGGGGACAGAAACACCGGGGAGCTGTTTTTT	CASTGDRNTGELFF
.	TRBJ2-1	.	TRBV29-1	TGCAGCGTTGAAATTAGGACTACCAATGAGCAGTTCTTC	CSVEIRTTNEQFF
TRBD2	TRBJ2-1	.	TRBV4-1	TGCGCCAGCAGCCACGAGACTAGCGATCCCTACAATGAGCAGTTCTTC	CASSHETSDPYNEQFF
TRBD1	TRBJ2-1	.	TRBV19	TGTGCCAGTAGTATAAGGACAGGGGGTAACAATGAGCAGTTCTTC	CASSIRTGGNNEQFF
.	TRBJ1-2	.	TRBV6-5	TGTGCCAGCAGTTACTCAGACCAGGGGATGAACGGCTACACCTTC	CASSYSDQGMNGYTF
.	TRBJ2-7	.	TRBV6-5	TGTGCCAGCAGTACCTATAGCGGAGAAATATACGAGCAGTACTTC	CASSTYSGEIYEQYF
.	TRBJ1-6	.	TRBV10-3	TGTGCCATCAGTGACTCGGGGTCACCCCTCCACTTT	CAISDSGSPLHF
.	TRBJ1-4	.	TRBV20-1	TGCAGTGCTACCTCGAATGAAAAACTGTTTTTT	CSATSNEKLFF
.	TRBJ2-1	.	TRBV20-1	TGCAGTGCGCGCTACAATGAGCAGTTCTTC	CSARYNEQFF
.	TRBJ2-7	.	TRBV4-2	TGTGCCAGCAGCCAAGATCGTGCGGGGATCTACGAGCAGTACTTC	CASSQDRAGIYEQYF
TRBD2	TRBJ2-1	.	TRBV5-1	TGCGCCAGCAGCCGGGGACTAGCGGCTAAGTTCTTC	CASSRGLAAKFF
.	TRBJ2-1	.	TRBV7-9	TGTGCCAGCAGCTTCCCCGCCGGGACTCCACCAAATGAGCAGTTCTTC	CASSFPAGTPPNEQFF
.	TRBJ2-5	.	TRBV29-1	TGCAGCGTTGAAGATCCCACTCCAAGGAGGGGAGGCCTCCAAGAGACCCAGTACTTC	CSVEDPTPRRGGLQETQYF
TRBD1	TRBJ1-3	.	TRBV25-1	TGTGCCAGCAGTGGGGGACAGCTCTCTGGAAACACCATATATTTT	CASSGGQLSGNTIYF
TRBD1	TRBJ1-1	.	TRBV5-4	TGTGCCAGCAGCTTGGGGGGACAGGGGGCGATTGAAGCTTTCTTT	CASSLGGQGAIEAFF
TRBD1	TRBJ1-2	.	TRBV19	TGTGCCAGTAGTAACCCTGACAGGGGAACTGGTGGCTACACCTTC	CASSNPDRGTGGYTF
TRBD1	TRBJ2-1	.	TRBV5-4	TGTGCCAGCAGCTTGGTACAGGGGGGCTATGAGCAGTTCTTC	CASSLVQGGYEQFF
.	TRBJ1-5	.	TRBV15	TGTGCCACCAGCAGAGATCCCTCGCGGTCCGGAGGCAATCAGCCCCAGCATTTT	CATSRDPSRSGGNQPQHF
.	TRBJ2-2	.	TRBV7-7	TGTGCTAGCAGCTATACGAACACCGGGGAGCTGTTTTTT	CASSYTNTGELFF
TRBD1	TRBJ1-6	.	TRBV4-1	TGCGCCAGCAGCCCGACAGGGTTTTTTAATTCACCCCTCCACTTT	CASSPTGFFNSPLHF
TRBD2	TRBJ2-5	.	TRBV19	TGTGCCACTTCACCCCTGTCGGCAGCTTGGGGGGGAAGAGAGACCCAGTACTTC	CATSPLSAAWGGRETQYF
TRBD2	TRBJ2-3	.	TRBV5-1	TGCGCCAGCAGCTTCGGCGGGAGGGCCCACCTCGATACGCAGTATTTT	CASSFGGRAHLDTQYF
.	TRBJ1-1	few	TRBV6-5	TGTGCCAGCAGCAAAACTAACTTGAACACTGAAGCTTTCTTT	CASSKTNLNTEAFF
TRBD1	TRBJ1-1	.	TRBV18	TGTGCCAGCTCACTCCGGGACAGGGACGCTGAAGCTTTCTTT	CASSLRDRDAEAFF
.	TRBJ2-4	.	TRBV4-1	TGCGCCAGCAGCGCGCCTGTGGCCAAAAACATTCAGTACTTC	CASSAPVAKNIQYF
.	TRBJ2-1	.	TRBV11-3	TGTGCCAGCAGCTTACCCCATAAGAGCTCCTACAATGAGCAGTTCTTC	CASSLPHKSSYNEQFF
.	TRBJ1-4	.	TRBV10-2	TGCGCCAGCAGTTGGAACAGGGATCCTAATGAAAAACTGTTTTTT	CASSWNRDPNEKLFF
.	TRBJ2-5	.	TRBV19	TGTGCCAGTAGTTTACAGGGACGGAGGGAGACCCAGTACTTC	CASSLQGRRETQYF
TRBD2	TRBJ2-5	.	TRBV28	TGTGCCAGCAGAAGACTAGCGGGTTTCCAAGAGACCCAGTACTTC	CASRRLAGFQETQYF
TRBD1	TRBJ2-2	.	TRBV4-2	TGTGCCAGCAGCCAAGAACAGGGGGTACTGTTCACCGGGGAGCTGTTTTTT	CASSQEQGVLFTGELFF
TRBD1	TRBJ1-2	.	TRBV11-2	TGTGCCAGCACTCGCACGCAGGGGGACTATGGCTACACCTTC	CASTRTQGDYGYTF
.	TRBJ2-5	.	TRBV5-6	TGTGCCAGCACCGGAACAAAGCGATATGGGGAGACCCAGTACTTC	CASTGTKRYGETQYF
.	TRBJ2-7	.	TRBV5-5	TGTGCCAGCAGCACCGTAACAGGGATCTACGAGCAGTACTTC	CASSTVTGIYEQYF
TRBD2	TRBJ2-3	.	TRBV4-1	TGCGCCAGCAGCCAAGTTGCCCCTAGCGGGGGGCCTTCCTCGTTCCAGTATTTT	CASSQVAPSGGPSSFQYF
TRBD1	TRBJ2-7	once	TRBV19	TGTGCCAGCTCGGAGAGACAGGGAATCGTCGCCCAGTACTTC	CASSERQGIVAQYF
.	TRBJ2-1	.	TRBV28	TGTGCCAGCAGTGGTAGAGCCTACAATGAGCAGTTCTTC	CASSGRAYNEQFF
TRBD2	TRBJ2-1	once	TRBV7-2	TGTGCCAGCAGCTCCCTAGCGGATTCCTACAATGAGCAGTTCTTC	CASSSLADSYNEQFF
TRBD2	TRBJ2-3	once	TRBV4-1	TGCGCCAGCAGCCAAGATCAGGGACTATGGAAAGATACGCAGTATTTT	CASSQDQGLWKDTQYF
.	TRBJ2-2	few	TRBV5-1	TGCGCCAGCAGCTTGGCCTTAACCGGGGAGCTGTTTTTT	CASSLALTGELFF